Below are 10 T cell receptor beta chains sequenced from a single sample in a study of cytomegalovirus exposure and HLA in healthy donors. The study ran its PCR with 60 Vbeta and 13 Jbeta primers. Only in-frame clones appear in the TCRdb table, and some are missing; sequencing was by immunoSEQ multiplex PCR. The profile shows hundreds of thousands of clones, 65% to 85% of them singletons. Sequenced sample: PBMCs. The receptors were gathered from a female donor in good health and CMV-seronegative.

Points on this clone: Other DNA sequences from this sample encode an identical CDR3 as well. This chain connects TRBV5-1 to TRBJ1-5; TRBD1 is a possible D gene (5 bases). From germline, CDR1 is SGHRS and CDR2 YFSETQ. With 0 bases removed from V and 4 bases from J, the gap between germline ends came to 11 bases. This CDR3 is built from 15 residues. As DNA, the CDR3 is TGCGCCAGCAGCTTGGAGGCAGGGTCGAATCAGCCCCAGCATTTT. This gives the protein CASSLEAGSNQPQHF.

As to this clone: At one boundary the junction diverges from the germline segment, which might be a read error. V is TRBV6-1 and J is TRBJ1-1; no clear D. Germline CDR1 is MNHNS and CDR2 is SASEGT. This CDR3 has 16 amino acids. The CDR3 DNA sequence: TGTGCCAGCAGCGAAGGTTCGGGAGCCGCGGGCACTGAAGCTTTCTTT. Amino acids: CASSEGSGAAGTEAFF.

V and J are TRBV11-3 and TRBJ2-1; 9 bases map to TRBD2. Germline V gene sequence: CDR1 SGHNT, CDR2 YENEEA. CDR3 length: 18 amino acids. The trim removed 0 bases at V and 9 bases at J, leaving 15 bases unmatched. The CDR3 coding sequence is TGTGCCAGCAGCTTAGATGCGGGTAGCGGGAGTGGGCGAGGTGAGCAGTTCTTC. Protein sequence: CASSLDAGSGSGRGEQFF. The complete variable domain, with remaining parts taken from reference TRBV11-3 and TRBJ2-1, reads EAGVVQSPRYKIIEKKQPVAFWCNPISGHNTLYWYLQNLGQGPELLIRYENEEAVDDSQLPKDRFSAERLKGVDSTLKIQPAELGDSAVYLCASSLDAGSGSGRGEQFFGPGTRLTVL.

This chain joins TRBV6-5 and TRBJ2-7; tentatively, D is TRBD1 (6 bases). Germline V CDR1 and CDR2: MNHEY, SVGAGI. The germline V and J ends were trimmed by 6 bases and 3 bases, with 12 bases remaining between them. The CDR3 consists of 13 residues. In nucleotides, the CDR3 is TGTGCCAGCAGCCCCGGACAGCTCTACGAGCAGTACTTC. Residues: CASSPGQLYEQYF.

CDR3 amino acids: CASSAEFTDSGNTIYF. The CDR3 DNA reads as TGTGCCAGCAGTGCCGAATTTACAGACTCTGGAAACACCATATATTTT. The chain carries TRBV2 and TRBJ1-3; D call uncertain. Germline lookup yields CDR1 SNHLY and CDR2 FYNNEI. Trimming pared 4 bases from V and 0 bases from J, leaving 13 bases between. The length of the CDR3 is 16 residues.

CDR3 sequence (DNA): TGTGCCAGCAGTCGCTATCGGATAAACTCAGGGATTAAAGCCAATCAGCCCCAGCATTTT. As protein: CASSRYRINSGIKANQPQHF. The V call is TRBV7-8, the J call TRBJ1-5; a weak D match, TRBD1 (5 bases). This CDR3 has 20 residues. V shed 6 bases and J shed 3 bases, with 30 bases lying between them. Germline CDR1 reads SGHVS; CDR2 reads FQNEAQ.

This clone was picked up one time. The V and J genes are TRBV7-9 and TRBJ2-5; TRBD2 aligns across 8 bases. CDR3 length: 14 amino acids. Germline loops: CDR1 SEHNR, CDR2 FQNEAQ (reference sequence). V was pared by 3 bases and J by 5 bases, with 5 bases of the junction left unmatched. DNA of the CDR3: TGTGCCAGCAGCTTTTCGGGAGGGCCTGAGACCCAGTACTTC. Translating gives CASSFSGGPETQYF.

The count of this clone is one. V and J are TRBV5-4 and TRBJ2-1; 11 bases are a match to TRBD2. The junction had 7 bases not matched to a gene; V was cut back by 3 bases and J by 5 bases. The CDR3 spans 16 residues. Per germline, CDR1 SGHNT and CDR2 YYREEE (reference sequence). The CDR3 loop reads CASSSLSGGANNEQFF. Here the CDR3 DNA reads TGTGCCAGCAGCTCCCTTAGCGGGGGGGCCAACAATGAGCAGTTCTTC.

V is TRBV5-4 and J is TRBJ2-2, with D uncertain. Germline CDR1 SGHNT, CDR2 YYREEE (reference sequence). The CDR3 spans 12 residues. V lost 4 bases and J 3 bases, leaving 4 bases between the germline ends. This CDR3 reads CASSQYTGELFF. Here the CDR3 DNA reads TGTGCCAGCAGCCAGTACACCGGGGAGCTGTTTTTT.

This clone was recorded a few times. DNA for the CDR3: TGCGCCAGCAGTGAGGGGGGAGGGGCTGAAGAAGCTTTCTTT. Translation: CASSEGGGAEEAFF. J is TRBJ1-1 and V is TRBV10-1; TRBD1 might be the D (5 bases). The CDR3 consists of 14 residues. The V gene's germline CDR1 is WNHNN and CDR2 SYGVQD (reference sequence). The ends were cut back, 2 bases at V and 8 bases at J, with 15 bases in the middle.